One sample yielded the 12 T cell receptor beta chains listed below, sequenced in a study of cytomegalovirus exposure and HLA in healthy donors. The PCR used 60 Vbeta and 13 Jbeta primers. Using immunoSEQ multiplex PCR, the repertoire was profiled, and TCRdb retains in-frame clones only, with some absent. The table lists about 160,000 clones, 79% of them singletons, with under 2.5% in the top ten. Sequenced input: PBMCs. The receptors originated from a man aged 35-49 years in good health and CMV-seronegative.

The chain recombines TRBV6-6 with TRBJ1-2, with TRBD1 matching 11 bases. The CDR3 is 13 amino acids. Trimming took 6 bases from V and 10 from J; bases not matched to a gene: 7. The germline gives CDR1 MNHNY, CDR2 SVGAGI (reference sequence). CDR3 in DNA: TGTGCCAGCAGCTACGGACAGGGGGCAGACTACACCTTC. Its protein is CASSYGQGADYTF.

The rearrangement joins TRBV2 to TRBJ2-2; 13 bases are a match to TRBD2. The CDR3 length is 17 residues. The germline gives CDR1 SNHLY, CDR2 FYNNEI. J lost 1 base, V lost 5 bases, and 4 bases had no gene match. The chain's CDR3 is CASSLTSGRGNTGELFF. The CDR3 DNA follows: TGTGCCAGCAGTCTAACTAGCGGGAGGGGGAACACCGGGGAGCTGTTTTTT.

The rearrangement links TRBV9 to TRBJ1-2; 7 bases are a match to TRBD1. With V trimmed by 4 bases and J by 3 bases, 12 bases remained unmatched. The length of the CDR3 is 16 residues. Germline lookup yields CDR1 SGDLS and CDR2 YYNGEE. CDR3 in amino acids: CASSPSYTGTDYGYTF. The CDR3 nucleotides are TGTGCCAGCAGCCCGTCGTATACCGGGACAGACTATGGCTACACCTTC. Combining the CDR3 with reference TRBV9 and TRBJ1-2 gives the whole variable domain DSGVTQTPKHLITATGQRVTLRCSPRSGDLSVYWYQQSLDQGLQFLIQYYNGEERAKGNILERFSAQQFPDLHSELNLSSLELGDSALYFCASSPSYTGTDYGYTFGSGTRLTVV.

The chain links TRBV6-1 to TRBJ2-7; TRBD2 matches 7 bases. CDR3 length: 14 amino acids. The junction had 7 bases not matched to a gene; V was cut back by 8 bases and J by 0 bases. CDR1 MNHNS and CDR2 SASEGT come from the germline V gene. Here the CDR3 DNA reads TGTGCCAGCGAGGGTCTAGCGGTCTCCTACGAGCAGTACTTC. Encoded protein: CASEGLAVSYEQYF.

This clone has a single count. This chain links TRBV7-2 with TRBJ2-7; 9 nucleotides align to TRBD2. The V gene end was trimmed by 5 bases and the J gene end by 3 bases; junction bases not matched to a gene: 2. The CDR3 consists of 13 residues. The germline gives CDR1 SGHTA, CDR2 FQGNSA. The CDR3 loop reads CASSTREGYEQYF. The CDR3 DNA reads as TGTGCCAGCAGCACGCGGGAGGGCTACGAGCAGTACTTC.

The chain uses TRBV5-1 and TRBJ2-3, with 15 bases aligning to TRBD2. In germline, CDR1 is SGHRS, CDR2 YFSETQ. The CDR3 spans 17 residues. The J segment lost 4 bases and the V segment lost 0 bases, leaving 3 bases of the junction unmatched. CDR3 sequence reads: CASSLEGTSGRPDTQYF. DNA for the CDR3: TGCGCCAGCAGCTTGGAGGGGACTAGCGGGAGGCCAGATACGCAGTATTTT.

The chain combines TRBV5-4 with TRBJ2-1, with 8 bases matching TRBD1. Unmatched junction bases numbered 5, after V lost 4 bases and J lost 2 bases. CDR3 length: 15 amino acids. Germline values: CDR1 SGHNT, CDR2 YYREEE (reference sequence). The CDR3 is CASSPIQGAYNEQFF. In nucleotides, the CDR3 is TGTGCCAGCAGCCCCATACAGGGGGCCTACAATGAGCAGTTCTTC.

This chain joins TRBV11-3 and TRBJ2-3; D gene ambiguous. V was cut by 0 bases and J by 3 bases, with 7 bases left in between. This CDR3 is built from 14 residues. Per germline, CDR1 SGHNT and CDR2 YENEEA. The CDR3 coding sequence is TGTGCCAGCAGCTTAGATCGGCGGACAGATACGCAGTATTTT. Its protein is CASSLDRRTDTQYF.

The J gene is TRBJ2-3, the V gene TRBV5-4; TRBD1 matches 7 bases. Germline-derived CDR1 and CDR2 are SGHNT and YYREEE (reference sequence). There are 14 residues in the CDR3. Trimming removed 4 bases from V and 5 bases from J; junction bases left unmatched: 7. The CDR3 protein is CASSELDRKDTQYF. The DNA of the CDR3 is TGTGCCAGCAGCGAACTGGACAGGAAAGATACGCAGTATTTT.

This clone was seen a single time. The chain joins TRBV4-1 to TRBJ1-6; TRBD1 aligns across 7 bases. CDR1 MGHRA and CDR2 YSYEKL come from the germline V gene. The CDR3 totals 16 residues. The V gene end was trimmed by 3 bases and the J gene end by 7 bases; junction bases not matched to a gene: 9. The CDR3 here is CASSHNDRVGNSPLHF. CDR3 nucleotides: TGCGCCAGCAGCCACAACGACAGGGTCGGCAATTCACCCCTCCACTTT.

This chain connects TRBV28 to TRBJ1-5; 8 positions agree with TRBD1. The V segment lost 7 bases and the J segment 5 bases; nucleotides outside the gene matches: 7. CDR1 and CDR2 from the germline V gene are MDHEN and SYDVKM. The CDR3 sequence is 14 residues long. For the CDR3, the DNA is TGTGCCAGCATTGCCCAGGGGGCCTATCAGCCCCAGCATTTT. This gives the protein CASIAQGAYQPQHF.

The chain joins TRBV18 to TRBJ2-1, with 8 bases that match TRBD1. The V gene's germline CDR1 is KGHSH and CDR2 LQKENI. Trimming at V came to 1 base and at J to 8 bases, leaving 7 bases not matched to a gene. The CDR3 spans 15 residues. The CDR3 loop is CASSPQAGGWDEQFF. The CDR3 DNA reads TGTGCCAGCTCACCACAGGCAGGGGGCTGGGATGAGCAGTTCTTC. The entire variable domain, with the rest obtained from reference TRBV18 and TRBJ2-1, is as follows: NAGVMQNPRHLVRRRGQEARLRCSPMKGHSHVYWYRQLPEEGLKFMVYLQKENIIDESGMPKERFSAEFPKEGPSILRIQQVVRGDSAAYFCASSPQAGGWDEQFFGPGTRLTVL.